The 20 T cell receptor beta chains presented below share a single source sample, sequenced in a study of T cells in localized non-small cell lung cancer. Assay: immunoSEQ multiplex PCR; the TCRdb copy retains only in-frame clones and omits some. The data contain 45,000 to 70,000 clones, 70% to 90% of them singletons. The material was peripheral blood, obtained before any cancer treatment. The receptor source for this set is a woman aged 40-69 years with stage I lung adenocarcinoma.

This sequence joins TRBV5-4 and TRBJ2-5; TRBD2 matches at 8 bases. The trim removed 4 bases at V and 5 bases at J, leaving 13 bases unmatched. Germline CDR1 reads SGHNT; CDR2 reads YYREEE (reference sequence). The CDR3 runs to 16 residues. CDR3 sequence (DNA): TGTGCCAGCAGCCTCGCATCGGGGGGGGCCGGTGAGACCCAGTACTTC. Amino acid sequence: CASSLASGGAGETQYF.

This sequence joins TRBV27 and TRBJ2-7; 9 nucleotides align to TRBD1. The CDR3 spans 14 residues. CDR1 and CDR2 (germline): MNHEY, SMNVEV (reference sequence). The V and J ends lost 2 bases and 1 base, in that order; junction bases with no gene match: 0. The CDR3 nucleotides are TGTGCCAGCAGTTTAGGGACAGGGTCCTACGAGCAGTACTTC. Its protein is CASSLGTGSYEQYF.

The V call is TRBV6-6, the J call TRBJ1-5; 10 bases line up with TRBD1. The CDR3 extends over 14 amino acids. V trimming: 4 bases; J trimming: 5 bases; junction bases outside the gene matches: 2. Germline V gene data show CDR1 as MNHNY and CDR2 as SVGAGI (reference sequence). CDR3 nucleotide sequence: TGTGCCAGCAGTTTGGGACAGGGGCATCAGCCCCAGCATTTT. Its protein is CASSLGQGHQPQHF.

The chain employs TRBV5-6 and TRBJ1-2; no firm D call. The CDR3 is made up of 14 amino acids. Germline CDR1 and CDR2: SGHDT and YYEEEE. Trimming cost V 0 bases and J 4 bases, with 10 bases left between them. The CDR3 loop reads CASSLEGYSYGYTF. Here the CDR3 DNA reads TGTGCCAGCAGCTTGGAAGGGTACAGCTATGGCTACACCTTC.

The chain combines TRBV11-3 with TRBJ2-1; the match to TRBD2 covers 7 bases. After removal of 4 bases from V and 0 bases from J, the junction contained 6 bases not matched to a gene. The CDR3 is 16 amino acids. CDR1 and CDR2 from the germline V gene are SGHNT and YENEEA. The CDR3 region is CASSSGGHSSYNEQFF. The CDR3 bases are TGTGCCAGCAGCTCGGGGGGTCATTCCTCCTACAATGAGCAGTTCTTC.

This chain links TRBV9 with TRBJ2-2; the D is unclear. Germline CDR1 and CDR2: SGDLS and YYNGEE. The V gene lost 0 bases and the J gene lost 3 bases, with 9 bases spanning the gap. CDR3 length equals 15 residues. The DNA of the CDR3 is TGTGCCAGCAGCGTAGCGTCTTCCCACACCGGGGAGCTGTTTTTT. Amino acids: CASSVASSHTGELFF.

The J gene is TRBJ1-2, the V gene TRBV19; D is perhaps TRBD1 (6 bases). The ends were cut back, 3 bases at V and 4 bases at J, with 9 bases in the middle. The V gene's germline CDR1 is LNHDA and CDR2 SQIVND (reference sequence). CDR3 length: 13 residues. CDR3 amino acids: CASSISRGYGYTF. Written as DNA, the CDR3 is TGTGCCAGTAGTATTTCCAGGGGCTATGGCTACACCTTC.

The CDR3 is CATTTGDNSPLHF. As DNA, the CDR3 is TGTGCCACAACGACAGGGGATAATTCACCCCTCCACTTT. This chain connects TRBV19 to TRBJ1-6, with 8 bases that match TRBD1. Looked up from germline, CDR1 is LNHDA and CDR2 is SQIVND (reference sequence). With 10 bases clipped from V and 5 bases from J, the junction kept 4 bases outside the gene matches. CDR3 length: 13 amino acids.

The J gene is TRBJ1-6, the V gene TRBV27, with unresolved D. The CDR3 has 14 residues. V dropped 5 bases and J dropped 6 bases, with 11 bases sitting between them. Germline V gives CDR1 MNHEY, CDR2 SMNVEV (reference sequence). The CDR3 sequence is CASSGMPLNSPLHF. Written as DNA, the CDR3 is TGTGCCAGCAGTGGCATGCCCCTTAATTCACCCCTCCACTTT.

J is TRBJ2-7 and V is TRBV20-1; D remains unclear. V dropped 3 bases and J dropped 0 bases, with 3 bases sitting between them. This CDR3 has 11 amino acids. Germline loops: CDR1 DFQATT, CDR2 SNEGSKA (reference sequence). The CDR3 DNA is TGCAGTGCTAGGGACTCCTACGAGCAGTACTTC. This codes for CSARDSYEQYF.

This clone was counted a single time. The chain couples TRBV6-4 to TRBJ1-2, with D perhaps TRBD1 (5 bases). Germline CDR1 MRHNA, CDR2 SNTAGT. The CDR3 covers 15 residues. Between the trimmed V and J ends, which lost 11 bases and 6 bases, there was a span of 25 bases. CDR3 sequence (DNA): TGTGCCGGGCGTACGAAGGGGCAGGCGACACATGGCTACACCTTC. Translation: CAGRTKGQATHGYTF.

The chain uses TRBV7-2 and TRBJ2-7, with D possibly matching TRBD1 (7 bases). From germline, CDR1 is SGHTA and CDR2 FQGNSA. This CDR3 spans 15 amino acids. Trimming removed 3 bases at V and 7 bases at J, with 19 bases between. The CDR3 sequence: CASSFPGQRAGEQYF. CDR3 coding DNA: TGTGCCAGCAGCTTCCCGGGACAGCGGGCGGGGGAGCAGTACTTC.

The chain combines TRBV29-1 with TRBJ1-2, with D possibly TRBD1 on 5 matching bases. Germline V gene lookup returns CDR1 SQVTM and CDR2 ANQGSEA. This CDR3 comprises 11 residues. Trimming cost V 7 bases and J 8 bases, with 14 bases left between them. This CDR3 reads CSDWDGLGYTF. CDR3 bases: TGCAGCGACTGGGACGGACTAGGCTACACCTTC.

CDR3 residues: CASSVEVGSEQFF. The CDR3 nucleotides are TGTGCCAGCAGCGTAGAGGTCGGGAGTGAGCAGTTCTTC. This rearrangement joins TRBV9 to TRBJ2-1, with D possibly matching TRBD2 (6 bases). V was shortened by 0 bases and J by 9 bases, with 10 bases between the two germline ends. The CDR3 is made up of 13 amino acids. Germline V gene lookup returns CDR1 SGDLS and CDR2 YYNGEE. The variable domain in full, completed from reference TRBV9 and TRBJ2-1, reads DSGVTQTPKHLITATGQRVTLRCSPRSGDLSVYWYQQSLDQGLQFLIQYYNGEERAKGNILERFSAQQFPDLHSELNLSSLELGDSALYFCASSVEVGSEQFFGPGTRLTVL.

The chain combines TRBV19 with TRBJ2-1; 7 bases match TRBD2. The CDR3 sequence is 14 residues long. J gave up 7 bases and V 6 bases, and 9 bases lay outside the gene matches. Germline CDR1 reads LNHDA; CDR2 reads SQIVND (reference sequence). CDR3 protein: CASRKTSNKNEQFF. CDR3 coding DNA: TGTGCCAGTAGGAAGACTAGCAATAAGAATGAGCAGTTCTTC. Drawing the rest from reference TRBV19 and TRBJ2-1, the complete variable domain is DGGITQSPKYLFRKEGQNVTLSCEQNLNHDAMYWYRQDPGQGLRLIYYSQIVNDFQKGDIAEGYSVSREKKESFPLTVTSAQKNPTAFYLCASRKTSNKNEQFFGPGTRLTVL.

This clone was seen more than once but under ten times. V usage is TRBV11-2 and J usage is TRBJ2-1; tentative D call: TRBD1 (6 bases). V lost 0 bases to trimming and J lost 7 bases, with 13 bases between them. The CDR3 contains 15 residues. Germline CDR1 is SGHAT and CDR2 is FQNNGV. In nucleotides, the CDR3 is TGTGCCAGCAGCTTAGAACAGGGTGTGGTTAATGAGCAGTTCTTC. This codes for CASSLEQGVVNEQFF.

V and J are TRBV5-1 and TRBJ2-7, with D possibly TRBD1 on 6 matching bases. The CDR3 runs to 14 residues. Germline CDR1 SGHRS, CDR2 YFSETQ. Between the trimmed V and J ends, which lost 5 bases and 6 bases, there was a span of 18 bases. CDR3 amino acids: CASRQGVTPGEQYF. CDR3 bases: TGCGCCAGCAGACAGGGTGTAACGCCTGGCGAGCAGTACTTC.

The rearrangement joins TRBV30 to TRBJ2-7, with TRBD2 identical over 8 bases. CDR3 length: 16 amino acids. Germline CDR1 is GTSNPN and CDR2 is SVGIG (reference sequence). Trimming took 5 bases from V and 4 from J; bases not matched to a gene: 16. The CDR3 bases are TGTGCCTGGGCCCACCGCGGGGGGACAATCTTGTACGAGCAGTACTTC. Translating it yields CAWAHRGGTILYEQYF.

This chain uses TRBV2 with TRBJ1-4, with TRBD1 matching 11 bases. With 4 bases clipped from V and 10 bases from J, the junction kept 2 bases outside the gene matches. This CDR3 region has 13 residues. In germline, CDR1 is SNHLY, CDR2 FYNNEI. This CDR3 reads CASSGDRGGKLFF. The CDR3 DNA reads TGTGCCAGCAGTGGGGACAGGGGGGGAAAACTGTTTTTT.

A note on this clone: A read error may account for a junction end that differs from germline. This rearrangement joins TRBV7-8 to TRBJ2-5; D might be TRBD1 or TRBD2, each matching 6 bases. Looked up from germline, CDR1 is SGHVS and CDR2 is FQNEAQ. CDR3 length equals 15 residues. The CDR3 region is CASSLNPGAGEIQYF. CDR3 in DNA: TGTGCCAGCAGCTTAAATCCGGGGGCAGGGGAGATCCAGTACTTC.